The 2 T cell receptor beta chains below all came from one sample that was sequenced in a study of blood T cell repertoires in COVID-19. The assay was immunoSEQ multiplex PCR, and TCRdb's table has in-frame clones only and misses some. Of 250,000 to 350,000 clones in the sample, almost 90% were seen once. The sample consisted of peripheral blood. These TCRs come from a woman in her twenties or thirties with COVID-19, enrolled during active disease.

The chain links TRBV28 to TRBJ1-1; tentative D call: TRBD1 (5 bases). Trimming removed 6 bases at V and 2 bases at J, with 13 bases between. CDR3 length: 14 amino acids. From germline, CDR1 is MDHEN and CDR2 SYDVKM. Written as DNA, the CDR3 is TGTGCCAGCAGACCCCGGGGACTCAACACTGAAGCTTTCTTT. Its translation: CASRPRGLNTEAFF. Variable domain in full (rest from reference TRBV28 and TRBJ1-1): DVKVTQSSRYLVKRTGEKVFLECVQDMDHENMFWYRQDPGLGLRLIYFSYDVKMKEKGDIPEGYSVSREKKERFSLILESASTNQTSMYLCASRPRGLNTEAFFGQGTRLTVV.

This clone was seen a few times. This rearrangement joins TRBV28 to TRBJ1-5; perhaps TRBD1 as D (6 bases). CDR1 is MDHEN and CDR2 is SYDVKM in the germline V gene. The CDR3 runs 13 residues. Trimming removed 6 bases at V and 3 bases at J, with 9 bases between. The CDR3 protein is CASRPGANQPQHF. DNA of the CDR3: TGTGCCAGCAGACCAGGGGCCAATCAGCCCCAGCATTTT.